This TCR beta chain appears in the sequencing data of a study of OX40 agonist ivuxolimab in advanced cancers. Study in general: Dose-escalation subjects each had hepatocellular carcinoma, melanoma, renal cell or head and neck cancer. The mean age was roughly 60 years, ranging from 23 to 79, with around four fifths of participants male.

The study's findings and limits: Low clonal expansion, among the lowest seen, marked partial responders at 0.1-3.0 mg/kg.

Clones were sequenced by immunoSEQ multiplex PCR, and TCRdb holds only the in-frame ones, with some missing. The repertoire holds about 46,000 clones, with 82% as singletons. On this clone itself: Its matching antigen is unknown.

Germline CDR1 reads SGHAT; CDR2 reads FQNNGV. With 6 bases removed from V and 5 bases from J, the gap between germline ends came to 22 bases. This CDR3 is 16 amino acids long. J is TRBJ2-5 and V is TRBV11-2; D tentatively fits TRBD1 or TRBD2 (5 bases each). This receptor was obtained from an adult with an advanced solid tumor such as melanoma, head and neck, liver or kidney cancer. Sequenced here: CD4+ or CD8+ T cells sorted from blood, sampled in a trial of the OX40 agonist ivuxolimab. CDR3 sequence: CASSLRGLQQVETQYF. The CDR3 nucleotides read TGTGCCAGCAGTCTTAGAGGACTGCAACAGGTGGAGACCCAGTACTTC.